The sequence of this TCR beta chain was determined in a study of blood T cell repertoires in COVID-19. Overall study: The United States, Italy and Spain were the sources of the acute and convalescent COVID-19 samples. PBMCs, B-cell-depleted T cells, or T cells were the source of the cDNA or gDNA that made up the material.

Original methodology: Estimated nucleated cell counts came from reference gene primer amplification. Clones were read by immunoSEQ multiplex PCR, and TCRdb kept only the in-frame ones, dropping some. That table is the source of V, J and clone size, and D and trimming were worked out from the DNA. The table shows 110,000 to 150,000 clones, with around nine tenths occurring only once. Source material: peripheral blood. The receptor was isolated from a woman between 35 and 50 years old with acute or convalescent COVID-19.

The CDR3 DNA reads as TGTGCCAGCAGCGGAGGACAGGGGAGTCGTGGTGAAAAACTGTTTTTT. Amino acids: CASSGGQGSRGEKLFF. The rearrangement links TRBV5-5 to TRBJ1-4, with 9 nucleotides matching TRBD1. Germline CDR1 SGHKS, CDR2 YYEKEE (reference sequence). The CDR3 runs 16 residues. V dropped 4 bases and J dropped 7; count of bases not matched to a gene: 11.